This TCR beta chain is from a study of pediatric ulcerative colitis. During colonoscopy, one to two rectal pinch biopsies were collected. Only in-frame clones appear in the TCRdb table, and some are missing; sequencing was by immunoSEQ multiplex PCR. The sample includes 45,000 to 55,000 clones, about four fifths of them seen just once. This CDR3 spans 14 amino acids. Looked up from germline, CDR1 is SGHKS and CDR2 is YYEKEE (reference sequence). The V gene lost 0 bases and the J gene lost 4 bases, with 10 bases spanning the gap. This clone was counted a few times. Other nucleotide sequences in the sample specify the same CDR3.

The sequenced sample consisted of gut tissue. The chain carries TRBV5-5 and TRBJ1-1; D is ambiguous. The sequence was collected from a girl between 10 and 17 years old with moderate ulcerative colitis. The CDR3 spells CASSLDGRRTEAFF. The CDR3 region has the DNA TGTGCCAGCAGCTTGGACGGGCGCCGCACTGAAGCTTTCTTT.